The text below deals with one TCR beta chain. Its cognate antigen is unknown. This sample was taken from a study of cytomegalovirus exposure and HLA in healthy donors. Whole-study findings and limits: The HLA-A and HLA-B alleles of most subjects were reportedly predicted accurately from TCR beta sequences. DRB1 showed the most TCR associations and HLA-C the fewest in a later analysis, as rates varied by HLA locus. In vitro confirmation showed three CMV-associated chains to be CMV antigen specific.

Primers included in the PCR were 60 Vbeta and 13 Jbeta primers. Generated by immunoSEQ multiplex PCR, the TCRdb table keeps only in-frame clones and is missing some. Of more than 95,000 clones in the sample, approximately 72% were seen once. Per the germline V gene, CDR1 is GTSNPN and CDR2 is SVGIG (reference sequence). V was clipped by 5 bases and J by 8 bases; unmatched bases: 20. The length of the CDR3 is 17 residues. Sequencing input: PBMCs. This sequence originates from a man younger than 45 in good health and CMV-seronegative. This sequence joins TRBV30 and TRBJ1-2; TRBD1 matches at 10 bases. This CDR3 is CAWGSGTGVSRRSGYTF. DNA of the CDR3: TGTGCCTGGGGTTCCGGGACAGGGGTTTCTAGAAGGTCGGGCTACACCTTC.